The present entry profiles one TCR beta chain with its context. The data stem from a study of blood T cells in healthy people across ages. For the second PCR, which ran for roughly 7 to 11 cycles, a sample-barcoded 5' primer and a J-beta primer mix were used. A single record per CDR3 protein comes from TCRdb applying MiXCR to the 5' RACE reads. The profile shows roughly 1,500,000 distinct CDR3 sequences, approximately 40% of them singletons. Trimming removed 8 bases from V and 8 bases from J; junction bases left unmatched: 8. The CDR3 extends over 13 amino acids. Germline values: CDR1 SNHLY, CDR2 FYNNEI.

This TCR came from a woman aged 18-29 years in good health. The genes are TRBV2 and TRBJ2-1, with 8 bases matching TRBD1. Source material: blood. The CDR3 coding sequence is TGTGCCAGCGATGGGGACAGGATGTATGAGCAGTTCTTC. It specifies CASDGDRMYEQFF.